This T cell receptor beta chain was observed in a study of CD8 T cells in ankylosing spondylitis. Each CDR3 protein is one row after TCRdb ran MiXCR on the 5' RACE reads. The table includes around 330,000 distinct CDR3 sequences, approximately 10% detected once. This clonotype occurred many times. Its cognate antigen is unknown. Study results and limitations: Peripheral blood held disease-linked clones only at relatively low frequency, and these were CD8+.

This receptor was taken from a female donor with ankylosing spondylitis or in good health (not recorded which). The material sequenced was blood, either unsorted or a sorted T cell fraction (not recorded which).

As DNA, the CDR3 is TGCAGCGCGGCCAATTTAGCGGGAGTACCCGGGGAGCTGTTTTTT. This translates into CSAANLAGVPGELFF. The V call is TRBV29-1, the J call TRBJ2-2; TRBD2 aligns across 9 bases. Germline CDR1 is SQVTM and CDR2 is ANQGSEA. The CDR3 loop spans 15 amino acids. The ends lost 7 bases at V and 6 bases at J; junction bases unmatched: 12.